The 26 T cell receptor beta chains reported below all come from one sample, sequenced in a study of cytotoxic CD8 clonotypes in ibrutinib-treated CLL. The data were produced by immunoSEQ multiplex PCR, yet TCRdb's version contains in-frame clones alone and is incomplete. The sample holds roughly 29,000 clones; about 76% are singletons and the top ten take about half. This specimen consisted of PBMCs, obtained after 36 months of ibrutinib treatment. Every receptor here comes from a human donor with chronic lymphocytic leukemia.

This clone has just a few counts. This rearrangement joins TRBV4-1 to TRBJ1-5, with 7 positions matching TRBD1. Germline-derived CDR1 and CDR2 are MGHRA and YSYEKL. Unmatched junction bases numbered 5, after V lost 6 bases and J lost 0 bases. This CDR3 has 15 residues. DNA of the CDR3: TGCGCCAGCAGACCCACAGGGGCTAGCAATCAGCCCCAGCATTTT. Translating it yields CASRPTGASNQPQHF.

The chain employs TRBV13 and TRBJ2-1; no firm D call. The CDR3 extends over 12 amino acids. In germline, CDR1 is PRHDT, CDR2 FYEKMQ (reference sequence). V was shortened by 6 bases and J by 7 bases, with 10 bases between the two germline ends. The CDR3 loop is CASSLGGNEQFF. The CDR3 DNA is TGTGCCAGCAGTCTAGGTGGGAATGAGCAGTTCTTC.

The V call is TRBV11-1, the J call TRBJ1-4; possibly TRBD1 for D (6 bases). The CDR3 totals 15 residues. Germline V gene lookup returns CDR1 SGHAT and CDR2 FQDESV (reference sequence). V was pared by 5 bases and J by 1 base, with 11 bases between. CDR3 region: CASSPPDRTNEKLFF. The CDR3 nucleotides are TGTGCCAGCAGCCCGCCGGACAGAACTAATGAAAAACTGTTTTTT.

The V call is TRBV7-2, the J call TRBJ1-1, with D possibly being TRBD1 (6 bases). Germline CDR1 and CDR2: SGHTA and FQGNSA. Trimming took 8 bases from V and 5 from J, leaving 15 bases between them. The CDR3 loop spans 13 amino acids. CDR3 region: CASLYKRGTEAFF. CDR3 nucleotide sequence: TGTGCCAGCCTCTATAAAAGGGGGACTGAAGCTTTCTTT.

This chain links TRBV10-3 with TRBJ2-7; unclear D gene. The germline V gene encodes CDR1 ENHRY and CDR2 SYGVKD. The CDR3 is 12 amino acids. V dropped 4 bases and J dropped 6 bases, with 10 bases sitting between them. The CDR3 DNA follows: TGTGCCATCAGTGTGGCCGCGGTCGAGCAGTACTTC. Encoded protein: CAISVAAVEQYF.

Only one count was recorded for this clone. This chain links TRBV5-1 with TRBJ2-7; TRBD2 aligns across 7 bases. The CDR3 runs to 14 residues. V was clipped by 1 base and J by 5 bases; unmatched bases: 6. CDR1 and CDR2 from the germline V gene are SGHRS and YFSETQ. In DNA, the CDR3 is TGCGCCAGCAGCTTGTGGATACGGGGGGACGAGCAGTACTTC. It is translated as CASSLWIRGDEQYF.

The rearrangement links TRBV27 to TRBJ2-1; 7 nucleotides agree with TRBD1. The junction had 1 base not matched to a gene; V was cut back by 0 bases and J by 8 bases. Germline CDR1 reads MNHEY; CDR2 reads SMNVEV (reference sequence). The CDR3 has 13 residues. In DNA, the CDR3 is TGTGCCAGCAGTTTATCAGGGGGCTATGAGCAGTTCTTC. Translating it yields CASSLSGGYEQFF.

In this sample, this clone turned up a few times. This chain joins TRBV9 and TRBJ2-7; 10 bases fit TRBD1. V dropped 4 bases and J dropped 3; count of bases not matched to a gene: 4. This CDR3 region has 14 residues. Germline CDR1 and CDR2: SGDLS and YYNGEE. The CDR3 DNA reads as TGTGCCAGCAGCTCAAGGGACAGGGGCTACGAGCAGTACTTC. Translation: CASSSRDRGYEQYF. The full variable domain, with the rest looked up from reference TRBV9 and TRBJ2-7, is DSGVTQTPKHLITATGQRVTLRCSPRSGDLSVYWYQQSLDQGLQFLIQYYNGEERAKGNILERFSAQQFPDLHSELNLSSLELGDSALYFCASSSRDRGYEQYFGPGTRLTVT.

There are a few counts of this clone. The rearrangement uses TRBV1 and TRBJ2-2; the table's D call of TRBD1 was not tested on the DNA. TRBV1 constitutes a pseudogene. There are 14 residues in the CDR3. In DNA, the CDR3 is TGCACCAGCAGCTGCTGCAGGAACACCGGGGAGCTGTTTTTT. Protein: CTSSCCRNTGELFF.

J is TRBJ2-7 and V is TRBV19; TRBD1 matches at 11 bases. This CDR3 comprises 14 residues. J was trimmed by 3 bases and V by 5 bases; bases with no gene match: 3. Germline values: CDR1 LNHDA, CDR2 SQIVND (reference sequence). The CDR3 spells CASSLGQGVYEQYF. CDR3 nucleotides: TGTGCCAGTAGTTTGGGACAGGGGGTCTACGAGCAGTACTTC.

V gene TRBV5-5 combines with J gene TRBJ2-3, with D unclear. Trimming removed 0 bases from V and 1 base from J, with 6 bases in between. Per the germline V gene, CDR1 is SGHKS and CDR2 is YYEKEE (reference sequence). The CDR3 sequence is 14 residues long. The CDR3 loop is CASSLGRGTDTQYF. CDR3 coding DNA: TGTGCCAGCAGCTTGGGTCGAGGCACAGATACGCAGTATTTT.

The chain links TRBV5-1 to TRBJ2-5; 12 bases are a match to TRBD2. This CDR3 contains 18 residues. V shed 3 bases and J 0 bases; nucleotides not matched to a gene: 9. Germline V gene sequence: CDR1 SGHRS, CDR2 YFSETQ. CDR3 DNA: TGCGCCAGCAGCTCTCTTGCCCTAGCGGGGGGGAACCAAGAGACCCAGTACTTC. Amino acids: CASSSLALAGGNQETQYF.

The chain carries TRBV4-1 and TRBJ1-1; 8 bases match TRBD1. The V gene's germline CDR1 is MGHRA and CDR2 YSYEKL. With V trimmed by 6 bases and J by 1 base, 1 base remained unmatched. The CDR3 spans 13 residues. The CDR3 sequence is CASRGQGNTEAFF. The CDR3 DNA reads as TGCGCCAGCAGAGGACAGGGGAACACTGAAGCTTTCTTT.

The sample holds a few counts of this clone. The chain links TRBV4-1 to TRBJ2-7; D might be TRBD1 (6 bases). CDR1 is MGHRA and CDR2 is YSYEKL in the germline V gene. The CDR3 loop spans 14 amino acids. The V gene lost 3 bases and the J gene lost 3 bases, with 12 bases spanning the gap. CDR3 sequence (DNA): TGCGCCAGCAGCCAGACGAAACAGGGCTACGAGCAGTACTTC. Translated, it gives CASSQTKQGYEQYF.

The chain couples TRBV5-4 to TRBJ2-7, with 8 bases identical to TRBD2. The CDR3 totals 17 residues. V trimming: 4 bases; J trimming: 3 bases; junction bases outside the gene matches: 15. CDR1 is SGHNT and CDR2 is YYREEE in the germline V gene (reference sequence). CDR3 amino acids: CASSPYKGASGFYEQYF. Written as DNA, the CDR3 is TGTGCCAGCAGCCCATATAAGGGTGCTAGCGGGTTCTACGAGCAGTACTTC.

This clone was detected only a few times. The genes are TRBV29-1 and TRBJ1-1; 12 nucleotides match TRBD1. Germline CDR1 and CDR2: SQVTM and ANQGSEA. This CDR3 is built from 15 residues. V lost 8 bases and J lost 1; bases outside the gene matches: 8. The CDR3 reads CSSGTGGAGNTEAFF. As DNA, the CDR3 is TGCAGCTCCGGGACAGGGGGCGCGGGGAACACTGAAGCTTTCTTT.

The chain employs TRBV18 and TRBJ1-2; no reliable D call. The CDR3 consists of 17 residues. Germline V gives CDR1 KGHSH, CDR2 LQKENI. V lost 3 bases, J lost 3 bases, and 20 bases lay in between. The CDR3 loop reads CASSPSTAFRRDYGYTF. The CDR3 region has the DNA TGTGCCAGCTCACCCAGCACAGCCTTTAGGAGGGACTATGGCTACACCTTC. Based on the CDR3 plus reference TRBV18 and TRBJ1-2, the full variable domain is NAGVMQNPRHLVRRRGQEARLRCSPMKGHSHVYWYRQLPEEGLKFMVYLQKENIIDESGMPKERFSAEFPKEGPSILRIQQVVRGDSAAYFCASSPSTAFRRDYGYTFGSGTRLTVV.

The chain is built from TRBV7-3 and TRBJ2-7; D is unresolved. The CDR3 loop spans 14 amino acids. V lost 1 base and J lost 5, with 12 bases in between. From germline, CDR1 is SGHTA and CDR2 FQGTGA. In DNA form, the CDR3 reads TGTGCCAGCAGCTTAAAAGGGTACCTAGACGAGCAGTACTTC. This translates into CASSLKGYLDEQYF.

This clone was detected only a few times. The J gene is TRBJ1-5, the V gene TRBV2; 11 nucleotides line up with TRBD1. J lost 5 bases, V lost 3 bases, and 3 bases had no gene match. This CDR3 is 15 amino acids long. Germline-derived CDR1 and CDR2 are SNHLY and FYNNEI. CDR3 in DNA: TGTGCCAGCAGTGAGAGGGACAGGGGGTATCAGCCCCAGCATTTT. Translation gives CASSERDRGYQPQHF.

This clone has more than one count but fewer than ten. The V call is TRBV7-9, the J call TRBJ1-1; D might be TRBD1 (5 bases). Trimming cost V 2 bases and J 5 bases, with 9 bases left between them. The CDR3 is 13 residues long. The V gene's germline CDR1 is SEHNR and CDR2 FQNEAQ (reference sequence). The DNA for the CDR3 is TGTGCCAGCAGCTTAACGGGGGGGACTGAAGCTTTCTTT. Its translation is CASSLTGGTEAFF.

This sequence joins TRBV19 and TRBJ2-1; the D gene is possibly TRBD2 (6 bases). CDR3 size: 15 residues. The V gene's germline CDR1 is LNHDA and CDR2 SQIVND (reference sequence). The ends were cut back, 6 bases at V and 3 bases at J, with 15 bases in the middle. The DNA of the CDR3 is TGTGCCAGTAGGCTAGGAGGGGAAGGCTACAATGAGCAGTTCTTC. Residues: CASRLGGEGYNEQFF.

The rearrangement uses TRBV6-5 and TRBJ1-2; 8 nucleotides line up with TRBD1. Unmatched junction bases numbered 5, after V lost 0 bases and J lost 5 bases. Germline values: CDR1 MNHEY, CDR2 SVGAGI. CDR3 length: 15 residues. CDR3 in amino acids: CASSYSITGGYGYTF. The CDR3, as DNA: TGTGCCAGCAGTTACTCGATCACAGGGGGGTATGGCTACACCTTC.

The CDR3 DNA is TGTGCCAGCAGCTTGGGGGAAATGGGCTCCTACGAGCAGTACTTC. This encodes CASSLGEMGSYEQYF. V gene TRBV5-4 combines with J gene TRBJ2-7; D unclear. Germline CDR1 SGHNT, CDR2 YYREEE (reference sequence). The V end was cut by 0 bases, the J end by 0 bases, with 10 bases between. The CDR3 has 15 amino acids.

This chain connects TRBV5-1 to TRBJ2-5; 9 bases are shared with TRBD2. Germline V gives CDR1 SGHRS, CDR2 YFSETQ. The CDR3 contains 15 residues. Trimming cost V 4 bases and J 2 bases; bases outside gene matches: 6. CDR3: CASSLIAGEQETQYF. The CDR3 bases are TGCGCCAGCAGCCTAATAGCGGGGGAACAAGAGACCCAGTACTTC.

The J gene is TRBJ2-2, the V gene TRBV5-1; TRBD1 matches 7 bases. The germline V gene has CDR1 SGHRS and CDR2 YFSETQ. The ends lost 0 bases at V and 0 bases at J; junction bases unmatched: 5. The CDR3 has 17 amino acids. CDR3 in amino acids: CASSLGGQGANTGELFF. The CDR3 DNA reads TGCGCCAGCAGCTTGGGGGGCCAGGGGGCGAACACCGGGGAGCTGTTTTTT.

This clone was recorded only once. One end of the junction is discordant with germline, which a read error may explain. As DNA, the CDR3 is TGTGCCAGCAGCCCTAATATGGGGGGCACGGATACGCAGTATTTT. Protein: CASSPNMGGTDTQYF. The chain recombines TRBV9 with TRBJ2-3; TRBD1 or TRBD2 may be the D gene (6 bases each). CDR3 length: 15 residues. Germline V CDR1 and CDR2: SGDLS, YYNGEE.